Shown below are 26 T cell receptor beta chains from a single sample sequenced in a study of blood T cell repertoires in COVID-19. Data came from immunoSEQ multiplex PCR; TCRdb stores just in-frame clones and leaves some out. This table has about 52,000 clones, under 85% appearing once. What was sequenced was peripheral blood. Receptors originate from an older man with active COVID-19.

The V and J genes are TRBV5-1 and TRBJ1-2; no definite D call. The CDR3 extends over 11 amino acids. Trimming stripped 0 bases from V and 7 bases from J, with 4 bases between. The V gene's germline CDR1 is SGHRS and CDR2 YFSETQ. The CDR3 region has the DNA TGCGCCAGCAGCTTGGACGGTGGCTACACCTTC. It is translated as CASSLDGGYTF.

The chain employs TRBV19 and TRBJ2-3; the match to TRBD1 covers 11 bases. Germline V lookup: CDR1 LNHDA, CDR2 SQIVND (reference sequence). The ends lost 10 bases at V and 0 bases at J; junction bases unmatched: 9. This CDR3 has 16 residues. CDR3 sequence (DNA): TGTGCCACCAGGGACAGGGGGTCCTCTAGCACAGATACGCAGTATTTT. Translating gives CATRDRGSSSTDTQYF.

This clone was recorded only once. CDR3 residues: CASSQNLGSGTGELFF. The DNA for the CDR3 is TGCGCCAGCAGCCAGAATCTAGGTAGCGGAACCGGGGAGCTGTTTTTT. This sequence joins TRBV4-3 and TRBJ2-2; possible D gene TRBD2, 6 bases. The germline V gene has CDR1 LGHNA and CDR2 YSLEER. The CDR3 is made up of 16 amino acids. V was cut by 3 bases and J by 5 bases, with 16 bases left in between.

J is TRBJ2-1 and V is TRBV19, with a possible D match to TRBD1 (6 bases). V lost 5 bases and J 10 bases, leaving 18 bases between the germline ends. Looked up from germline, CDR1 is LNHDA and CDR2 is SQIVND (reference sequence). There are 14 residues in the CDR3. CDR3 amino acids: CASSLEYRVGEQFF. The CDR3 bases are TGTGCCAGTAGTCTGGAGTACAGGGTCGGGGAGCAGTTCTTC.

This chain joins TRBV27 and TRBJ1-6, with a tentative D call TRBD1 (5 bases). This CDR3 comprises 16 residues. The ends were cut back, 2 bases at V and 10 bases at J, with 18 bases in the middle. Germline values: CDR1 MNHEY, CDR2 SMNVEV (reference sequence). The chain's CDR3 is CASSLEVWQGNSPLHF. For the CDR3, the DNA is TGTGCCAGCAGTTTAGAGGTGTGGCAGGGAAACTCACCCCTCCACTTT.

The chain carries TRBV30 and TRBJ2-1; possible D gene TRBD2, 5 bases. Germline V gene data show CDR1 as GTSNPN and CDR2 as SVGIG (reference sequence). V gave up 0 bases and J gave up 7 bases, with 10 bases separating them. The CDR3 loop spans 13 amino acids. CDR3 DNA: TGTGCCTGGAGTGTCTTACTAGGGAATGAGCAGTTCTTC. Its protein is CAWSVLLGNEQFF.

As DNA, the CDR3 is TGTGCCAGCTCATTCGGCTCAACAGGGAACACTGAAGCTTTCTTT. Its translation: CASSFGSTGNTEAFF. The rearrangement links TRBV3-1 (or the pseudogene TRBV3-2) to TRBJ1-1; maybe TRBD1 (5 bases). CDR3 length: 15 residues. The germline V gene encodes CDR1 LGHDT and CDR2 YNNKEL (reference sequence). V was cut by 8 bases and J by 1 base, with 17 bases left in between.

The rearrangement joins TRBV9 to TRBJ2-5, with D tentatively TRBD1 (5 bases). CDR3 length: 16 residues. CDR1 and CDR2 from the germline V gene are SGDLS and YYNGEE. The V and J ends lost 0 bases and 1 base respectively, with 13 bases between them. Here the CDR3 DNA reads TGTGCCAGCAGCGTAGGGCAGGGAATCTCCCAAGAGACCCAGTACTTC. It translates to CASSVGQGISQETQYF.

DNA of the CDR3: TGTGCCAGTTCTCAAAGTCCGACAGGGGGAGAGACCCAGTACTTC. It translates to CASSQSPTGGETQYF. V gene TRBV19 combines with J gene TRBJ2-5, with TRBD1 matching over 9 bases. Germline trimming cut 8 bases from V and 4 bases from J; bases unmatched to any gene: 11. The CDR3 has 15 residues. Germline V lookup: CDR1 LNHDA, CDR2 SQIVND (reference sequence).

The gene calls are TRBV5-8 and TRBJ1-2, with TRBD1 matching 10 bases. This CDR3 has 13 amino acids. V was pared by 5 bases and J by 8 bases, with 6 bases of the junction left unmatched. Looked up from germline, CDR1 is SGHTS and CDR2 is YDEGEE. CDR3 region: CASSKTGGTGYTF. CDR3 DNA: TGTGCCAGCAGTAAGACAGGGGGCACGGGCTACACCTTC.

V and J are TRBV30 and TRBJ2-4, with 7 bases that match TRBD2. The CDR3 has 15 amino acids. V dropped 0 bases and J dropped 2; count of bases not matched to a gene: 4. Per the germline V gene, CDR1 is GTSNPN and CDR2 is SVGIG (reference sequence). The CDR3 is CAWSVLGRTKNIQYF. CDR3 nucleotide sequence: TGTGCCTGGAGTGTACTCGGGAGGACCAAAAACATTCAGTACTTC.

This chain links TRBV7-9 with TRBJ2-5; D perhaps matches TRBD1 (5 bases). Looked up from germline, CDR1 is SEHNR and CDR2 is FQNEAQ (reference sequence). The CDR3 is made up of 15 amino acids. V lost 2 bases, J lost 5 bases, and 15 bases lay in between. DNA for the CDR3: TGTGCCAGCAGCTTAATTGCAGGGTTGTCGGAGACCCAGTACTTC. Translating gives CASSLIAGLSETQYF.

The rearrangement uses TRBV6-5 and TRBJ2-2; no clear D gene. The germline V gene has CDR1 MNHEY and CDR2 SVGAGI. The V and J ends lost 7 bases and 6 bases respectively, with 12 bases between them. CDR3 size: 13 residues. CDR3 nucleotides: TGTGCCAGCACTACCTCATATCCCGGGGAGCTGTTTTTT. Its protein is CASTTSYPGELFF.

The chain combines TRBV5-4 with TRBJ1-1, with 8 positions matching TRBD1. Trimming removed 4 bases from V and 5 bases from J; junction bases left unmatched: 13. This CDR3 has 16 amino acids. Per the germline V gene, CDR1 is SGHNT and CDR2 is YYREEE (reference sequence). CDR3 amino acids: CASSPDRGGGTTEAFF. CDR3 bases: TGTGCCAGCAGCCCCGACAGGGGTGGGGGAACGACTGAAGCTTTCTTT.

This clone was counted between two and nine times. This chain joins TRBV7-6 and TRBJ1-5, with TRBD1 matching 9 bases. V dropped 6 bases and J dropped 1; count of bases not matched to a gene: 10. The CDR3 consists of 17 residues. The germline gives CDR1 SGHVS, CDR2 FNYEAQ. Here the CDR3 reads CASSLTSGTGSNQPQHF. CDR3 DNA sequence: TGTGCCAGCAGTTTAACATCCGGGACAGGGAGCAATCAGCCCCAGCATTTT.

This chain connects TRBV15 to TRBJ2-7, with TRBD1 matching 8 bases. The V gene's germline CDR1 is LNHNV and CDR2 YYDKDF (reference sequence). The CDR3 consists of 14 residues. After removal of 3 bases from V and 2 bases from J, the junction contained 3 bases not matched to a gene. This CDR3 is CATSSGQGPYEQYF. CDR3 DNA sequence: TGTGCCACCAGCAGTGGACAGGGACCCTACGAGCAGTACTTC. The full variable domain, with the rest looked up from reference TRBV15 and TRBJ2-7, is DAMVIQNPRYQVTQFGKPVTLSCSQTLNHNVMYWYQQKSSQAPKLLFHYYDKDFNNEADTPDNFQSRRPNTSFCFLDIRSPGLGDTAMYLCATSSGQGPYEQYFGPGTRLTVT.

The rearrangement uses TRBV14 and TRBJ1-1; 10 bases are shared with TRBD1. In germline, CDR1 is SGHDN, CDR2 FVKESK. The CDR3 totals 14 residues. Trimming removed 4 bases from V and 2 bases from J; junction bases left unmatched: 1. The CDR3 DNA reads as TGTGCCAGCAGCCGGGACAGGGGAAACACTGAAGCTTTCTTT. Protein sequence: CASSRDRGNTEAFF.

This clone was seen only once. The J gene is TRBJ2-3, the V gene TRBV9; the D is unclear. V was pared by 2 bases and J by 1 base, with 11 bases between. The germline gives CDR1 SGDLS, CDR2 YYNGEE. CDR3 length: 15 residues. CDR3 DNA: TGTGCCAGCAGCGTTTTAAAAACTGGCACAGATACGCAGTATTTT. Translating it yields CASSVLKTGTDTQYF.

The chain recombines TRBV7-9 with TRBJ2-1; D uncertain. Trimming stripped 0 bases from V and 7 bases from J, with 7 bases between. CDR1 and CDR2 from the germline V gene are SEHNR and FQNEAQ (reference sequence). CDR3 length equals 13 residues. CDR3 DNA: TGTGCCAGCAGCTTAGCACGTACTAATGAGCAGTTCTTC. Amino acid sequence: CASSLARTNEQFF.

This rearrangement joins TRBV19 to TRBJ1-2; D ambiguous. In germline, CDR1 is LNHDA, CDR2 SQIVND (reference sequence). The V end lost 1 base, the J end lost 4 bases, and 4 bases lay between the germline ends. CDR3 length equals 12 residues. The CDR3 coding sequence is TGTGCCAGTAGTATAGCCGGCTATGGCTACACCTTC. The encoded protein is CASSIAGYGYTF.

The chain is built from TRBV3-1 (or the pseudogene TRBV3-2) and TRBJ2-5, with no clear D. The CDR3 has 12 residues. The V gene lost 0 bases and the J gene lost 6 bases, with 5 bases spanning the gap. CDR1 and CDR2 from the germline V gene are LGHDT and YNNKEL (reference sequence). The CDR3 is CASSQDGKTQYF. CDR3 sequence (DNA): TGTGCCAGCAGCCAAGATGGCAAGACCCAGTACTTC.

This chain joins TRBV30 and TRBJ1-1, with D perhaps TRBD1 (6 bases). Germline values: CDR1 GTSNPN, CDR2 SVGIG (reference sequence). V shed 5 bases and J shed 4 bases, with 14 bases lying between them. The CDR3 covers 13 residues. In DNA, the CDR3 is TGTGCCTGGGAAAGGGGGTCGGGCACTGAAGCTTTCTTT. It is translated as CAWERGSGTEAFF.

The chain has TRBV29-1 and TRBJ1-4, with D possibly matching TRBD1 (5 bases). Germline lookup yields CDR1 SQVTM and CDR2 ANQGSEA. V was clipped by 6 bases and J by 7 bases, with 15 bases between them. The CDR3 extends over 13 amino acids. In DNA form, the CDR3 reads TGCAGCGTCGGAGGGGCCGCGGGTGAAAAACTGTTTTTT. Its translation is CSVGGAAGEKLFF.

This clone was observed a handful of times. V gene TRBV6-5 combines with J gene TRBJ1-6; 7 nucleotides line up with TRBD1. Germline V gene lookup returns CDR1 MNHEY and CDR2 SVGAGI. Trimming removed 5 bases from V and 7 bases from J; junction bases left unmatched: 5. The CDR3 spans 14 residues. The CDR3 region has the DNA TGTGCCAGCAGTCGACAGGGTAACAATTCACCCCTCCACTTT. Its translation: CASSRQGNNSPLHF.

This clone has just a few counts. The chain links TRBV7-9 to TRBJ1-1; 9 bases are shared with TRBD1. J was trimmed by 0 bases and V by 4 bases; bases with no gene match: 3. Germline assignment: CDR1 SEHNR and CDR2 FQNEAQ (reference sequence). This CDR3 spans 15 amino acids. CDR3 sequence reads: CASSSGTGMNTEAFF. DNA for the CDR3: TGTGCCAGCAGCTCCGGGACAGGGATGAACACTGAAGCTTTCTTT. Looking up the rest from reference TRBV7-9 and TRBJ1-1 gives the full variable domain: DTGVSQNPRHKITKRGQNVTFRCDPISEHNRLYWYRQTLGQGPEFLTYFQNEAQLEKSRLLSDRFSAERPKGSFSTLEIQRTEQGDSAMYLCASSSGTGMNTEAFFGQGTRLTVV.

This chain links TRBV5-1 with TRBJ2-1, with TRBD1 matching 7 bases. J gave up 2 bases and V 4 bases, and 6 bases lay outside the gene matches. The CDR3 runs 15 residues. Germline-derived CDR1 and CDR2 are SGHRS and YFSETQ. The CDR3 protein is CASSTGTATYNEQFF. The CDR3 bases are TGCGCCAGCAGCACGGGGACAGCAACCTACAATGAGCAGTTCTTC.